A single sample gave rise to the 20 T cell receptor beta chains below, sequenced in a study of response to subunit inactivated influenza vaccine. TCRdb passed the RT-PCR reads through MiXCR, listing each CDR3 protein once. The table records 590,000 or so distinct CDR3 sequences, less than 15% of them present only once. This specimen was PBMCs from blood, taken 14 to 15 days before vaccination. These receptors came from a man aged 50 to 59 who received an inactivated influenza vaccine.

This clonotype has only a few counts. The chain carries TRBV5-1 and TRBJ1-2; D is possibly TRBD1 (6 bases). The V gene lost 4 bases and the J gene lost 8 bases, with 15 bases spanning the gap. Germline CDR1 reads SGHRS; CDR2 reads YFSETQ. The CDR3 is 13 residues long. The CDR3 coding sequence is TGCGCCAGCAGCGGAGGGACACCGGGGGGCTACACCTTC. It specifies CASSGGTPGGYTF.

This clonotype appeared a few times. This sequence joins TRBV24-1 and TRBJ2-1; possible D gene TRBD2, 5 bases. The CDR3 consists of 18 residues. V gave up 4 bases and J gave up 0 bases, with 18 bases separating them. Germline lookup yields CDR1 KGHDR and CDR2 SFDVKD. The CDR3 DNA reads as TGTGCCACCAGTGAGCCCTCCCTGGACTCGGGCTCCTACAATGAGCAGTTCTTC. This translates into CATSEPSLDSGSYNEQFF.

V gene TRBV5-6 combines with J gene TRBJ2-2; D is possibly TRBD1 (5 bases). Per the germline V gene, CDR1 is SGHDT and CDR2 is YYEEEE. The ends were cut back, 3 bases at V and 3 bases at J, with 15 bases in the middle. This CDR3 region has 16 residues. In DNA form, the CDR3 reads TGTGCCAGCAGCTCCCCTGAATCAGGGCACACCGGGGAGCTGTTTTTT. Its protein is CASSSPESGHTGELFF.

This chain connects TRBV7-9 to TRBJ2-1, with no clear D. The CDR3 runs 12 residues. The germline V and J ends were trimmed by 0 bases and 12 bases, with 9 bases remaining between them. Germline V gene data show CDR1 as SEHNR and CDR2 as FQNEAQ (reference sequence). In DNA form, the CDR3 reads TGTGCCAGCAGCTTAGCGGGTCCGGGGCAGTTCTTC. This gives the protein CASSLAGPGQFF.

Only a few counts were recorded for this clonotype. CDR3 sequence reads: CASSLWDGNTEAFF. The CDR3 DNA is TGCGCCAGCAGCTTGTGGGACGGGAACACTGAAGCTTTCTTT. This chain connects TRBV5-1 to TRBJ1-1; TRBD1 is a possible D gene (5 bases). The V end was cut by 1 base, the J end by 1 base, with 8 bases between. This CDR3 is 14 amino acids long. From germline, CDR1 is SGHRS and CDR2 YFSETQ.

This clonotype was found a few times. CDR3 sequence reads: CASSLVGGRESYNEQFF. CDR3 bases: TGCGCCAGCAGCTTGGTGGGGGGCAGGGAGTCCTACAATGAGCAGTTCTTC. The chain carries TRBV5-1 and TRBJ2-1; D is possibly TRBD1 or TRBD2 (6 bases each). V lost 0 bases and J 1 base, leaving 14 bases between the germline ends. CDR1 and CDR2 from the germline V gene are SGHRS and YFSETQ. The CDR3 has 17 residues. The full variable domain, completed using reference TRBV5-1 and TRBJ2-1, is KAGVTQTPRYLIKTRGQQVTLSCSPISGHRSVSWYQQTPGQGLQFLFEYFSETQRNKGNFPGRFSGRQFSNSRSEMNVSTLELGDSALYLCASSLVGGRESYNEQFFGPGTRLTVL.

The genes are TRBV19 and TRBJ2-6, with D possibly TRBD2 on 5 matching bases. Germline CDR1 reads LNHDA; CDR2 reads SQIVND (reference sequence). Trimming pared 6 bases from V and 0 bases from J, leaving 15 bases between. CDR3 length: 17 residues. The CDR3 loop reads CASSPRGIYSGANVLTF. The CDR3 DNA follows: TGTGCCAGTAGCCCCCGAGGGATTTACTCTGGGGCCAACGTCCTGACTTTC.

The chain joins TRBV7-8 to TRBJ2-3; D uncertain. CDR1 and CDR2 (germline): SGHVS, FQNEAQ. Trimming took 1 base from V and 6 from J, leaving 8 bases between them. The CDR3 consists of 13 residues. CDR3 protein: CASSLVPADTQYF. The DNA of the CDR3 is TGTGCCAGCAGCTTAGTTCCCGCGGATACGCAGTATTTT.

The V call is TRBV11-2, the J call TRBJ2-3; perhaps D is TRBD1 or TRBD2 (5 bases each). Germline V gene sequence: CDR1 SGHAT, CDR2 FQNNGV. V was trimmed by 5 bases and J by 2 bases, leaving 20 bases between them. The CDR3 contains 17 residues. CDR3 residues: CASSPGASLSVTDTQYF. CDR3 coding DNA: TGTGCCAGCAGCCCCGGGGCCTCACTCTCGGTCACAGATACGCAGTATTTT.

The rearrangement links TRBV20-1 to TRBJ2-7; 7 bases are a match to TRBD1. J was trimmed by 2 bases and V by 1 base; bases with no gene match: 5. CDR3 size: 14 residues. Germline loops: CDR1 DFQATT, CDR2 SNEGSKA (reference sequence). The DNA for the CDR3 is TGCAGTGCTAGAGTGTTGGGACAGACCTACGAGCAGTACTTC. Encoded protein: CSARVLGQTYEQYF.

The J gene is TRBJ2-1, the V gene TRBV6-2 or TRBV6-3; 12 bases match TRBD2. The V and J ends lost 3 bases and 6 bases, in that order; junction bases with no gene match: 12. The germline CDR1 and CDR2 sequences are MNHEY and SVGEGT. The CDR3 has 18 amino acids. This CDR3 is CASSYRGVGLAGFNEQFF. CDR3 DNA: TGTGCCAGCAGTTATCGAGGGGTGGGACTAGCGGGTTTCAATGAGCAGTTCTTC.

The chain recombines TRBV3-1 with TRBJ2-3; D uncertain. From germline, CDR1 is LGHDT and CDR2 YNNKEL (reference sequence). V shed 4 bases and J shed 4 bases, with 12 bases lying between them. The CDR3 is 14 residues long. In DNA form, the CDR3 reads TGTGCCAGCAGCCTGGACCTCAAGTCAGATACGCAGTATTTT. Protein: CASSLDLKSDTQYF.

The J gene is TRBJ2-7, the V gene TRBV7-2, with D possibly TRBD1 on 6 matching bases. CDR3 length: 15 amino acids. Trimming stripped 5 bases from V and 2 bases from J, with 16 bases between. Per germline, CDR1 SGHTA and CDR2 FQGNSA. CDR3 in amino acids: CASSTTGLLAYEQYF. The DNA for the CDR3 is TGTGCCAGCAGCACAACAGGGCTCCTGGCCTACGAGCAGTACTTC. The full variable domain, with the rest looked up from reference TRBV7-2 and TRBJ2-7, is GAGVSQSPSNKVTEKGKDVELRCDPISGHTALYWYRQSLGQGLEFLIYFQGNSAPDKSGLPSDRFSAERTGGSVSTLTIQRTQQEDSAVYLCASSTTGLLAYEQYFGPGTRLTVT.

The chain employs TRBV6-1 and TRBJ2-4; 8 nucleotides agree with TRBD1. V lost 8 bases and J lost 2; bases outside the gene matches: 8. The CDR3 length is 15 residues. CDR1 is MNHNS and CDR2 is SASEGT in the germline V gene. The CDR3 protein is CASYTPRGPKNIQYF. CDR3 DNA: TGTGCCAGCTACACGCCCAGGGGGCCCAAAAACATTCAGTACTTC.

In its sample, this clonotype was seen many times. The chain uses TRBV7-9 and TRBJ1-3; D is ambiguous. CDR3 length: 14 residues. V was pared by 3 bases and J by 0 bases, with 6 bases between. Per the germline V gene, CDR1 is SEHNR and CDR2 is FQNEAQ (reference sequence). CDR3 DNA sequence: TGTGCCAGCAGCTTTCCGAGCTCTGGAAACACCATATATTTT. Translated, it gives CASSFPSSGNTIYF.

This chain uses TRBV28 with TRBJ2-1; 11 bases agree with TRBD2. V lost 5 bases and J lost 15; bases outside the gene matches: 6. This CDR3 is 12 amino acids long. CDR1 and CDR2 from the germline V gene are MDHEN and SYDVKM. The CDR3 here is CASSLGLADAFF. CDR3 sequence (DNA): TGTGCCAGCAGTCTGGGACTAGCGGACGCGTTCTTC. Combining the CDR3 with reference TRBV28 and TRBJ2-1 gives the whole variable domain DVKVTQSSRYLVKRTGEKVFLECVQDMDHENMFWYRQDPGLGLRLIYFSYDVKMKEKGDIPEGYSVSREKKERFSLILESASTNQTSMYLCASSLGLADAFFGPGTRLTVL.

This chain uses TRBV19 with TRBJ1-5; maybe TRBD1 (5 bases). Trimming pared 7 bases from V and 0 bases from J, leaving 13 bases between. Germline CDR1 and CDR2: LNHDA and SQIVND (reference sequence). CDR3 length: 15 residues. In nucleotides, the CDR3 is TGTGCCAGTATTAAAGACAGATATAGCAATCAGCCCCAGCATTTT. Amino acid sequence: CASIKDRYSNQPQHF.

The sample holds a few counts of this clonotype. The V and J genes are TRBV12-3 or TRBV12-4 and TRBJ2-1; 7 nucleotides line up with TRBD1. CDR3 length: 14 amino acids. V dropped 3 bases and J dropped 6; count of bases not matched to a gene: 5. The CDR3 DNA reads TGTGCCAGCAGTTTCTCGCGACAGGGCAATGAGCAGTTCTTC. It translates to CASSFSRQGNEQFF.

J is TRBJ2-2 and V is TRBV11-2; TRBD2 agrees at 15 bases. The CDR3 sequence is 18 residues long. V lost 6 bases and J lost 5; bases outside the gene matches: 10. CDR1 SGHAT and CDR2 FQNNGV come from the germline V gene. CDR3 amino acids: CASRQRTSGGARTGELFF. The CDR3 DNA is TGTGCCAGCAGACAGAGGACTAGCGGGGGGGCGAGGACCGGGGAGCTGTTTTTT.

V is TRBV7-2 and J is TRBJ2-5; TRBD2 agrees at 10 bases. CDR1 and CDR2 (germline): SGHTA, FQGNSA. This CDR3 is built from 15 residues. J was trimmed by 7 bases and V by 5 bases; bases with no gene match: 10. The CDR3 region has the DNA TGTGCCAGCAGCCTTGGGACTAGCGCAGGCACGACCCAGTACTTC. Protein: CASSLGTSAGTTQYF.